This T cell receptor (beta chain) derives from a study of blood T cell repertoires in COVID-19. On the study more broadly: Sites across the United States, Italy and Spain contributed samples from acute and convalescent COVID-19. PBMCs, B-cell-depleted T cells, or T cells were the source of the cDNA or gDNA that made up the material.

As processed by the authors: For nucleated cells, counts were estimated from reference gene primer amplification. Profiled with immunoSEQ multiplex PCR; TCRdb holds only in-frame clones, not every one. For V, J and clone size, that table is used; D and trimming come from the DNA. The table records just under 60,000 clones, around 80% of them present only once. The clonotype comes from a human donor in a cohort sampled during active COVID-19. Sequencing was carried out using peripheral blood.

The CDR3 sequence: CASSSLPGLKLYEQYF. DNA for the CDR3: TGTGCCAGCAGCTCTCTCCCGGGACTCAAGTTGTACGAGCAGTACTTC. The chain has TRBV7-9 and TRBJ2-7, with D tentatively TRBD2 (6 bases). Trimming shortened V by 4 bases and J by 4 bases, and 20 bases separated the two germline ends. The CDR3 spans 16 residues. Germline V gene sequence: CDR1 SEHNR, CDR2 FQNEAQ (reference sequence). The variable domain in full, with the rest retrieved from reference TRBV7-9 and TRBJ2-7, is DTGVSQNPRHKITKRGQNVTFRCDPISEHNRLYWYRQTLGQGPEFLTYFQNEAQLEKSRLLSDRFSAERPKGSFSTLEIQRTEQGDSAMYLCASSSLPGLKLYEQYFGPGTRLTVT.